This entry concerns a single TCR beta chain. This clone was seen more than once but under ten times. Its cognate antigen has yet to be identified. No quality values exist for individual bases; no much larger clone is one base distant. This CDR3 is also generated by other DNA sequences in the sample. The sample belongs to a study of blood T cell repertoires in COVID-19 (dated by TCRdb to about 2020). Regarding the complete study: Collaborator samples came from the United States, Italy and Spain and covered acute and convalescent phases of COVID-19. The samples were drawn from two sources: the first 160 participants of the ongoing ImmuneRACE study, and 1,200 or so subjects contributed by 6 global collaborators. The prospective study material was composed of cDNA or gDNA derived from T cells, B-cell-depleted T cells, or PBMCs. Where available, HLA class I and class II types were taken from metadata supplied by the sample provider and were not determined by assay-based typing. Deeply sampled blood TCRbeta repertoires from subjects exposed to, actively infected with, or recovered from COVID-19 were included in the dataset. The repertoires were released in a freely available public database meant as a resource for research on the immune response to SARS-CoV-2. A de-identified subject ID, COVID-19 status, age in years and sex were almost always included in the sample metadata.

V is pared back by 1 base and J by 1 base, with 8 bases lying between the germline termini. Inclusive of the bounding cysteine and phenylalanine, the CDR3 is 14 residues long. Just the 42-base CDR3 DNA is kept, in frame starting at base 1. The germline V gene provides CDR1 KGHSH and CDR2 LQKENI. Results and caveats for the whole study, not just this receptor: How much clinical and demographic metadata was included differed by source and by participant, and the metadata was provided uncurated.

In the prospective study, participants were about 18 to 95 years old, resided in 24 geographic areas of the United States, and were enrolled through a virtual design. To assign participants to cohorts, the prospective study relied on clinical history that participants themselves reported in a screening survey and a study questionnaire. In the prospective study, whole blood, serum and a nasopharyngeal or oropharyngeal swab were collected from each participant by mobile phlebotomists. Additional blood draws and questionnaires over an approximately 2-month period could optionally be provided by prospective study participants. Blood samples from the prospective study were shipped frozen or at room temperature prior to DNA extraction. The immunoSEQ Assay, a bias-controlled multiplex PCR, was used to amplify TCRbeta CDR3 regions from genomic DNA. As for how the authors treated the data: Nucleated cell counts per sample were estimated from amplification of reference gene primers within the assay. Sequence reads were collapsed and filtered to measure the absolute abundance of every unique TCRbeta CDR3 rearrangement. Productive Simpson clonality was computed per sample as the square root of Simpson's diversity index over productive rearrangements. Not all clones reach the TCRdb copy of this immuneACCESS table, which keeps in-frame sequences only. Checked studies attribute under half of the gap to unresolved V genes and leave the rest unexplained. D and trimming come from the DNA, and the V and J calls and clone size come from that table. This sample lists about 220,000 clones; around 89% were detected once. Under 3.5% of the sample is held by the ten biggest clonotypes.

The receptor comes from a woman in her late teens or twenties in a cohort exposed to, infected with or recovered from COVID-19 (not recorded which). This receptor chain uses TRBV18 and TRBJ2-7; 5 matching bases give a weak D call of TRBD1. What was sequenced was PBMCs or T cells enriched from blood (not recorded which). The CDR3 protein sequence reads: CASSPLGDSYEQYF. The DNA sequence is as follows: TGTGCCAGCTCACCACTAGGGGATTCCTACGAGCAGTACTTC.